This T cell receptor (beta chain) was retrieved from a study of blood T cell repertoires in COVID-19. Overall study: Nucleic acid was either cDNA or gDNA, and it came from T cells, B-cell-depleted T cells, or PBMCs.

Germline V lookup: CDR1 LGHNA, CDR2 YNFKEQ. V was shortened by 1 base and J by 2 bases, with 12 bases between the two germline ends. The CDR3 has 16 residues. Participant ages covered 18 to 89 years across 20 to 25 US areas. Participant-given clinical history determined each cohort assignment. Using immunoSEQ multiplex PCR, the repertoire was profiled, and TCRdb retains in-frame clones only, with some absent. The profile shows roughly 170,000 clones, roughly 84% of them singletons. The chain combines TRBV4-2 with TRBJ1-5; D is perhaps TRBD1 (6 bases). The sample was PBMCs or T cells enriched from blood (not recorded which). The clonotype comes from a man between 60 and 75 years old who had recovered from COVID-19. CDR3 loop: CASSQGLGGGNQPQHF. DNA for the CDR3: TGTGCCAGCAGCCAAGGTCTAGGGGGGGGCAATCAGCCCCAGCATTTT.